The present TCR beta chain was sequenced within a study of blood T cell repertoires in COVID-19. Sequencing was performed with immunoSEQ multiplex PCR; in TCRdb, only in-frame clones are kept and a portion is missing. The sample has 380,000 or so clones, 80% to 90% seen once. This clone was observed once. The V end was cut by 4 bases, the J end by 5 bases, with 14 bases between. CDR1 and CDR2 (germline): MGHRA, YSYEKL. This CDR3 spans 14 amino acids. The receptor's source is a woman between 55 and 75 years old with COVID-19, enrolled during active disease. Material for sequencing was peripheral blood. The chain combines TRBV4-1 with TRBJ1-1, with D possibly matching TRBD1 (5 bases). The CDR3 sequence: CASSPTEGETEAFF. Here the CDR3 DNA reads TGCGCCAGCAGCCCAACAGAAGGGGAAACTGAAGCTTTCTTT.